Shown below are 8 T cell receptor beta chains from a single sample sequenced in a study of regulatory T cells in long-lasting Graves disease. The time point was: newly diagnosed GD, antithyroid drugs for less than 3 months. Generation of the TCR library employed RNA extracted from PBMCs. Library construction for TCR beta used iRepertoire HTBI primers and Arm-PCR of CDR3 regions. TCRdb independently ran MiXCR on the multiplex PCR reads; one entry per CDR3 protein. Of hundreds of thousands of distinct CDR3 sequences in the sample, about 16% were seen once. The data also belong to a second study, concerning T cells in Graves' hyperthyroidism and ophthalmopathy.

Sample: peripheral blood mononuclear cells (PBMCs), taken at new diagnosis, from a patient treated with antithyroid drugs. These receptors all stem from a woman in her twenties or thirties with Graves disease.

V is TRBV30 and J is TRBJ1-2; 8 bases map to TRBD1. CDR1 and CDR2 from the germline V gene are GTSNPN and SVGIG (reference sequence). This CDR3 region has 15 residues. V shed 4 bases and J 5 bases; nucleotides not matched to a gene: 12. This CDR3 reads CAWNQGAGEGYGYTF. The DNA for the CDR3 is TGTGCCTGGAATCAGGGGGCGGGAGAGGGGTATGGCTACACCTTC.

This clonotype came up many times. The chain carries TRBV30 and TRBJ1-1; tentative D call: TRBD1 (6 bases). CDR3 length equals 14 residues. From germline, CDR1 is GTSNPN and CDR2 SVGIG (reference sequence). Trimming left V 5 bases short and J 4 bases short, with 17 bases between. CDR3 region: CAWVPGGGSTEAFF. Written as DNA, the CDR3 is TGTGCCTGGGTCCCCGGAGGGGGGAGCACTGAAGCTTTCTTT.

In this sample, this clonotype turned up many times. In DNA form, the CDR3 reads TGCGCCAGCAGCACTTCGACAGGGGAAGCTTTCTTT. The encoded protein is CASSTSTGEAFF. The rearrangement uses TRBV5-1 and TRBJ1-1, with TRBD1 matching over 7 bases. V was pared by 4 bases and J by 8 bases, with 5 bases of the junction left unmatched. This CDR3 has 12 amino acids. From germline, CDR1 is SGHRS and CDR2 YFSETQ.

The V gene is TRBV27, the J gene TRBJ1-1, with unresolved D. Germline CDR1 is MNHEY and CDR2 is SMNVEV (reference sequence). With 1 base removed from V and 5 bases from J, the gap between germline ends came to 14 bases. This CDR3 has 15 amino acids. DNA for the CDR3: TGTGCCAGCAGTTTATTTGGGCCGGGAAAAACTGAAGCTTTCTTT. Translated, it gives CASSLFGPGKTEAFF.

This clonotype was counted between two and nine times. The genes are TRBV20-1 and TRBJ2-1; D is unclear. Trimming pared 6 bases from V and 0 bases from J, leaving 12 bases between. CDR3 length: 14 amino acids. Germline V lookup: CDR1 DFQATT, CDR2 SNEGSKA (reference sequence). The DNA for the CDR3 is TGCAGTGCCGCTGGCCGGAGCTCCTACAATGAGCAGTTCTTC. Protein: CSAAGRSSYNEQFF.

The V gene is TRBV3-1, the J gene TRBJ1-2; TRBD1 matches 7 bases. The trim removed 2 bases at V and 2 bases at J, leaving 2 bases unmatched. This CDR3 comprises 14 residues. Looked up from germline, CDR1 is LGHDT and CDR2 is YNNKEL (reference sequence). As DNA, the CDR3 is TGTGCCAGCAGCCAACTACAGGGGAACTATGGCTACACCTTC. As protein: CASSQLQGNYGYTF.

In its sample, this clonotype was seen many times. V and J are TRBV11-1 and TRBJ2-7; the match to TRBD2 covers 10 bases. The CDR3 length is 17 residues. The V and J ends lost 5 bases and 0 bases, in that order; junction bases with no gene match: 10. Per the germline V gene, CDR1 is SGHAT and CDR2 is FQDESV (reference sequence). For the CDR3, the DNA is TGTGCCAGCAGCATAACACCCTCTAGCGGGAGCTCCTACGAGCAGTACTTC. Encoded protein: CASSITPSSGSSYEQYF.

A note on this clonotype: It may be a read error: a sequence one base away is much more abundant. J is TRBJ2-7 and V is TRBV28, with 9 bases identical to TRBD1. The CDR3 extends over 15 amino acids. Per the germline V gene, CDR1 is MDHEN and CDR2 is SYDVKM. The CDR3 nucleotides read TGTACCAGCAGTTTATTGACAGGGGGTTTCTACGAGCAGTACTTC. Its translation is CTSSLLTGGFYEQYF.